This T cell receptor beta chain was obtained from a study of cytomegalovirus exposure and HLA in healthy donors. With respect to this clone: Antigen: not known.

V was clipped by 5 bases and J by 3 bases, with 11 bases between them. CDR3 length equals 14 residues. Looked up from germline, CDR1 is WNHNN and CDR2 is SYGVQD (reference sequence). Primers for the PCR totalled 60 Vbeta and 13 Jbeta. Clones were sequenced by immunoSEQ multiplex PCR, and TCRdb holds only the in-frame ones, with some missing. Of about 210,000 clones detected, roughly 82% appear once; the ten largest clones hold about 6.1%. Regarding the study as a whole: Upon later analysis, HLA-associated TCR beta chains proved more clonally expanded than other, equally common chains.

The chain has TRBV10-1 and TRBJ2-1, with D perhaps TRBD2 (5 bases). The clonotype originates from a man aged 35 to 55 in good health and CMV-seropositive. The sequenced sample consisted of PBMCs. CDR3: CASSRNRGYNEQFF. Here the CDR3 DNA reads TGCGCCAGCAGTCGGAACCGGGGCTACAATGAGCAGTTCTTC.